What follows are 32 T cell receptor beta chains derived from one specimen sequenced in a study of relationships among human T cell subsets. The T cell receptor alpha and beta CDR3 regions were amplified from mRNA by semiquantitative ARM-PCR. Tagged nested gene-specific primers were used first, then communal superprimers amplified exponentially. TCRdb independently ran MiXCR on the multiplex PCR reads; one entry per CDR3 protein. The sample holds about 4,700 distinct CDR3 sequences, roughly 74% seen once. Sequencing input: total T cells sorted from blood. The receptors come from a man between 40 and 49 years old in good health.

This rearrangement joins TRBV12-3 or TRBV12-4 to TRBJ2-1; 9 nucleotides match TRBD1. V gave up 5 bases and J gave up 7 bases; unmatched junction bases: 3. The CDR3 loop spans 13 amino acids. CDR3 in amino acids: CASSRTGENEQFF. CDR3 nucleotides: TGTGCCAGCAGTCGGACAGGGGAAAATGAGCAGTTCTTC.

This clonotype was detected only once. The chain recombines TRBV6-2 or TRBV6-3 with TRBJ2-1, with 9 bases fitting TRBD2. Losses at the gene ends were 2 bases for V and 7 bases for J; bases not matched to a gene: 12. The CDR3 is made up of 17 amino acids. CDR1 is MNHEY and CDR2 is SVGEGT in the germline V gene. This chain's CDR3 is CASSYVVTSGMSNEQFF. CDR3 nucleotides: TGTGCCAGCAGTTACGTCGTGACTAGCGGAATGAGTAATGAGCAGTTCTTC.

The rearrangement joins TRBV5-1 to TRBJ1-6, with a possible D match to TRBD1 (6 bases). This CDR3 spans 14 amino acids. From germline, CDR1 is SGHRS and CDR2 YFSETQ. V was pared by 4 bases and J by 9 bases, with 14 bases between. The CDR3 DNA follows: TGCGCCAGCAGCATAGGACAGTCTGGTTCACCCCTCCACTTT. This gives the protein CASSIGQSGSPLHF.

The J gene is TRBJ1-1, the V gene TRBV27, with unresolved D. Germline V CDR1 and CDR2: MNHEY, SMNVEV (reference sequence). Trimming pared 5 bases from V and 0 bases from J, leaving 16 bases between. This CDR3 is 16 amino acids long. CDR3 sequence (DNA): TGTGCCAGCAGTCTCCGCCCCGGACGGTTGAACACTGAAGCTTTCTTT. It yields the protein CASSLRPGRLNTEAFF.

V is TRBV19 and J is TRBJ2-3; D is perhaps TRBD1 or TRBD2 (6 bases each). CDR1 is LNHDA, CDR2 SQIVND, per germline (reference sequence). V shed 8 bases and J shed 0 bases, with 12 bases lying between them. This CDR3 has 14 amino acids. CDR3: CASRLGGSTDTQYF. The CDR3 nucleotides read TGTGCCAGTCGACTAGGGGGGAGCACAGATACGCAGTATTTT. The entire variable domain, with the rest obtained from reference TRBV19 and TRBJ2-3, is as follows: DGGITQSPKYLFRKEGQNVTLSCEQNLNHDAMYWYRQDPGQGLRLIYYSQIVNDFQKGDIAEGYSVSREKKESFPLTVTSAQKNPTAFYLCASRLGGSTDTQYFGPGTRLTVL.

The rearrangement uses TRBV5-1 and TRBJ2-3; D is perhaps TRBD2 (5 bases). From germline, CDR1 is SGHRS and CDR2 YFSETQ. The V gene lost 0 bases and the J gene lost 0 bases, with 8 bases spanning the gap. The CDR3 spans 15 residues. The CDR3 protein is CASSLERTSTDTQYF. The CDR3 DNA reads TGCGCCAGCAGCTTGGAGCGGACTAGCACAGATACGCAGTATTTT.

The chain employs TRBV6-1 and TRBJ2-7; D uncertain. This CDR3 contains 15 residues. Trimming removed 1 base from V and 0 bases from J, with 10 bases in between. Germline loops: CDR1 MNHNS, CDR2 SASEGT. CDR3 sequence: CASSEGAASSYEQYF. CDR3 in DNA: TGTGCCAGCAGTGAAGGTGCTGCTAGCTCCTACGAGCAGTACTTC.

J is TRBJ1-2 and V is TRBV20-1; no clear D. The CDR3 has 16 amino acids. Trimming took off 2 bases at V and 0 bases at J, with 16 bases between the two ends. Germline CDR1 reads DFQATT; CDR2 reads SNEGSKA (reference sequence). CDR3 sequence: CSARPGTEEANYGYTF. The CDR3 bases are TGCAGTGCTAGACCCGGAACAGAGGAAGCTAACTATGGCTACACCTTC.

The rearrangement uses TRBV5-1 and TRBJ2-5, with D tentatively TRBD1 or TRBD2 (5 bases each). The CDR3 contains 14 residues. Germline V gene sequence: CDR1 SGHRS, CDR2 YFSETQ. V lost 4 bases to trimming and J lost 1 base, with 11 bases between them. The CDR3 loop is CASSRDGIQETQYF. The CDR3 nucleotides are TGCGCCAGCAGCAGGGACGGGATCCAAGAGACCCAGTACTTC.

This clonotype was seen a few times. The rearrangement links TRBV4-1 to TRBJ2-7, with 7 bases lining up with TRBD2. After removal of 0 bases from V and 4 bases from J, the junction contained 12 bases not matched to a gene. The germline V gene encodes CDR1 MGHRA and CDR2 YSYEKL. This CDR3 is built from 17 residues. The CDR3 protein is CASSQDPPTSRHYEQYF. The CDR3 DNA is TGCGCCAGCAGCCAAGATCCTCCGACTAGCAGACATTACGAGCAGTACTTC.

The V gene is TRBV19, the J gene TRBJ2-2; the D call may be TRBD1 or TRBD2 (5 bases each). The CDR3 is 16 amino acids. V lost 7 bases, J lost 0 bases, and 15 bases lay in between. Germline CDR1 is LNHDA and CDR2 is SQIVND (reference sequence). The DNA of the CDR3 is TGTGCCAGTACCCCCTCAGGGACGGCGAACACCGGGGAGCTGTTTTTT. This sequence encodes CASTPSGTANTGELFF.

There are a few counts of this clonotype. The chain combines TRBV6-5 with TRBJ2-7; D may match TRBD1 or TRBD2 (5 bases each). Germline V gene data show CDR1 as MNHEY and CDR2 as SVGAGI. This CDR3 comprises 15 residues. With 0 bases removed from V and 5 bases from J, the gap between germline ends came to 14 bases. This CDR3 reads CASSYSRGLGNEQYF. CDR3 in DNA: TGTGCCAGCAGTTACTCTCGGGGCCTCGGGAACGAGCAGTACTTC.

This clonotype was detected only once. The chain recombines TRBV4-2 with TRBJ1-1, with unresolved D. Germline V gene data show CDR1 as LGHNA and CDR2 as YNFKEQ. V was trimmed by 1 base and J by 7 bases, leaving 7 bases between them. There are 12 residues in the CDR3. The CDR3 spells CASSQGENEAFF. CDR3 bases: TGTGCCAGCAGCCAAGGTGAAAATGAAGCTTTCTTT.

This clonotype was observed a single time. The CDR3 sequence is CASSHGIVALAGPTYEQYF. The CDR3 bases are TGTGCCAGCAGCCATGGTATAGTTGCGCTAGCGGGACCAACCTACGAGCAGTACTTC. The chain joins TRBV3-1 to TRBJ2-7, with TRBD2 matching 9 bases. The V segment lost 3 bases and the J segment 2 bases; nucleotides outside the gene matches: 17. Germline assignment: CDR1 LGHDT and CDR2 YNNKEL (reference sequence). The CDR3 has 19 residues.

This chain connects TRBV5-5 to TRBJ1-4; 7 positions agree with TRBD1. The CDR3 is made up of 16 amino acids. The junction had 4 bases not matched to a gene; V was cut back by 1 base and J by 1 base. CDR1 and CDR2 from the germline V gene are SGHKS and YYEKEE (reference sequence). CDR3: CASSLMTGKTNEKLFF. DNA of the CDR3: TGTGCCAGCAGCTTGATGACAGGGAAAACTAATGAAAAACTGTTTTTT.

Regarding this clonotype: One junction end does not reproduce the germline sequence, and a read error may be involved. The chain recombines TRBV10-2 with TRBJ1-2, with D uncertain. In germline, CDR1 is WSHSY, CDR2 SAAADI. The CDR3 has 20 residues. In nucleotides, the CDR3 is TGTGCCATCAGTGAGTCTCTCCTTCCCTTGAGAGGGAGGCCCCTCTATGGCTACACCTTC. Protein: CAISESLLPLRGRPLYGYTF.

The chain recombines TRBV4-1 with TRBJ2-7, with unresolved D. Germline CDR1 reads MGHRA; CDR2 reads YSYEKL. Deletions cut 3 bases from V and 0 bases from J, with 9 bases between. The CDR3 spans 14 residues. Here the CDR3 reads CASSQSDISYEQYF. CDR3 nucleotides: TGCGCCAGCAGCCAGAGCGACATCTCCTACGAGCAGTACTTC.

The chain has TRBV19 and TRBJ2-3; possibly TRBD2 for D (5 bases). V gave up 6 bases and J gave up 6 bases, with 7 bases separating them. CDR3 length: 11 residues. Germline V gene data show CDR1 as LNHDA and CDR2 as SQIVND (reference sequence). CDR3 in DNA: TGTGCCAGTAGCACGGGGGATACGCAGTATTTT. Translated, it gives CASSTGDTQYF.

This clonotype is a singleton in its sample. V usage is TRBV6-5 and J usage is TRBJ1-1; D is perhaps TRBD1 (5 bases). The V end lost 6 bases, the J end lost 8 bases, and 10 bases lay between the germline ends. This CDR3 spans 11 amino acids. Germline V CDR1 and CDR2: MNHEY, SVGAGI. The CDR3 DNA sequence: TGTGCCAGCAGCCCCGGGACGGAAGCTTTCTTT. This codes for CASSPGTEAFF.

This clonotype was found once. The chain uses TRBV7-3 and TRBJ2-3; D is perhaps TRBD1 (5 bases). With 2 bases removed from V and 3 bases from J, the gap between germline ends came to 15 bases. CDR1 SGHTA and CDR2 FQGTGA come from the germline V gene. The CDR3 has 16 amino acids. CDR3 DNA sequence: TGTGCCAGCAGCTTAGGGCCAGGGTCGACGACAGATACGCAGTATTTT. Its protein product is CASSLGPGSTTDTQYF.

The chain recombines TRBV6-1 with TRBJ1-6, with a weak D call TRBD1 (5 bases). Looked up from germline, CDR1 is MNHNS and CDR2 is SASEGT. This CDR3 has 16 residues. V was shortened by 0 bases and J by 9 bases, with 15 bases between the two germline ends. The CDR3 reads CASSEAKSRVSSPLHF. The CDR3 nucleotides are TGTGCCAGCAGTGAAGCAAAGTCCAGGGTGTCTTCACCCCTCCACTTT.

The chain recombines TRBV20-1 with TRBJ2-3; D possibly corresponds to TRBD1 (5 bases). Trimming took off 3 bases at V and 3 bases at J, with 10 bases between the two ends. Germline CDR1 DFQATT, CDR2 SNEGSKA (reference sequence). The CDR3 loop spans 13 amino acids. The CDR3 region is CSARADMTDTQYF. CDR3 bases: TGCAGTGCTAGGGCGGACATGACAGATACGCAGTATTTT.

The chain combines TRBV6-1 with TRBJ2-3, with TRBD1 as a possible D gene (6 bases). The germline V and J ends were trimmed by 2 bases and 2 bases, with 8 bases remaining between them. This CDR3 has 14 residues. Germline V CDR1 and CDR2: MNHNS, SASEGT. The CDR3 DNA reads TGTGCCAGCAGTGAACAGGGGCCCACAGATACGCAGTATTTT. Translation: CASSEQGPTDTQYF.

The chain links TRBV6-1 to TRBJ2-3; no reliable D call. Germline values: CDR1 MNHNS, CDR2 SASEGT. This CDR3 spans 12 amino acids. The V end was cut by 6 bases, the J end by 4 bases, with 8 bases between. CDR3 bases: TGTGCCAGCAGAGGGTTAGCAGATACGCAGTATTTT. Translating it yields CASRGLADTQYF.

The CDR3 region is CAVQAGAGGGADTQYF. As DNA, the CDR3 is TGTGCCGTGCAGGCCGGCGCGGGAGGTGGCGCAGATACGCAGTATTTT. This chain uses TRBV30 with TRBJ2-3; 8 positions agree with TRBD2. Germline V gives CDR1 GTSNPN, CDR2 SVGIG (reference sequence). The CDR3 is 16 residues long. V was clipped by 8 bases and J by 4 bases; unmatched bases: 17.

This clonotype was picked up one time. The chain carries TRBV11-3 and TRBJ2-5; 9 positions agree with TRBD2. The CDR3 runs to 15 residues. The germline V gene has CDR1 SGHNT and CDR2 YENEEA. V dropped 2 bases and J dropped 5; count of bases not matched to a gene: 6. CDR3: CASSLKGLASETQYF. CDR3 bases: TGTGCCAGCAGCTTAAAGGGACTAGCATCGGAGACCCAGTACTTC.

This chain uses TRBV4-1 with TRBJ2-1; TRBD2 matches 11 bases. Losses at the gene ends were 7 bases for V and 0 bases for J; bases not matched to a gene: 5. The CDR3 is made up of 16 amino acids. Germline CDR1 MGHRA, CDR2 YSYEKL. CDR3 sequence reads: CASIPTSGSSYNEQFF. Written as DNA, the CDR3 is TGCGCCAGCATCCCCACTAGCGGGAGCTCCTACAATGAGCAGTTCTTC.

This chain joins TRBV30 and TRBJ1-5; D gene ambiguous. This CDR3 has 13 residues. The V end was cut by 3 bases, the J end by 1 base, with 7 bases between. Germline CDR1 and CDR2: GTSNPN and SVGIG (reference sequence). The CDR3, as DNA: TGTGCCTGGAGACAATCGAGCAATCAGCCCCAGCATTTT. This encodes CAWRQSSNQPQHF.

The rearrangement uses TRBV12-3 or TRBV12-4 and TRBJ1-5; D is possibly TRBD1 (5 bases). V was shortened by 6 bases and J by 2 bases, with 11 bases between the two germline ends. The CDR3 length is 14 residues. The CDR3 loop reads CASSIQGGNQPQHF. CDR3 coding DNA: TGTGCCAGCAGCATTCAGGGTGGCAATCAGCCCCAGCATTTT.

This chain uses TRBV5-1 with TRBJ1-1; 7 bases align to TRBD1. This CDR3 region has 14 residues. Germline V gene sequence: CDR1 SGHRS, CDR2 YFSETQ. J gave up 4 bases and V 0 bases, and 3 bases lay outside the gene matches. The CDR3 reads CASSLGQGPTEAFF. The CDR3 region has the DNA TGCGCCAGCAGCTTGGGACAGGGCCCCACTGAAGCTTTCTTT.

This chain links TRBV19 with TRBJ2-7, with D perhaps TRBD2 (5 bases). V was cut by 4 bases and J by 4 bases, with 14 bases left in between. Germline V gene data show CDR1 as LNHDA and CDR2 as SQIVND (reference sequence). The CDR3 consists of 14 residues. Written as DNA, the CDR3 is TGTGCCAGTAGTACGAGACTATTCCTTTACGAGCAGTACTTC. This encodes CASSTRLFLYEQYF.

The gene calls are TRBV4-1 and TRBJ2-3; TRBD2 matches 7 bases. Germline assignment: CDR1 MGHRA and CDR2 YSYEKL. The CDR3 contains 14 residues. Germline trimming cut 2 bases from V and 6 bases from J; bases unmatched to any gene: 5. CDR3 amino acids: CASSQPLGGDTQYF. CDR3 in DNA: TGCGCCAGCAGCCAACCTCTGGGGGGGGATACGCAGTATTTT.